This TCR beta chain was retrieved from a study of tissue T cells after allogeneic stem cell transplantation. The sample holds a few counts of this clone. Its cognate antigen is unknown. The genes are named according to mouse. The CDR3 end is not reached by the read, which stops 1 residue before it; the germline J gene fills it in. Findings of the study overall: Across patients, clones rarely overlapped, yet motif clusters were shared tissue-specifically. Limitations included a small, clinically heterogeneous cohort and limited sampling depth. Tissue-detected TCR repertoire was only partly captured by blood and spleen T cells. Anatomically similar tissues had similar TCR repertoires within each patient.

The CDR3 is 14 residues long. The V gene end was trimmed by 4 bases and the J gene end by 6 bases; junction bases not matched to a gene: 2. The germline V gene has CDR1 LGHDT and CDR2 YNNKQL (reference sequence). Measured with immunoSEQ multiplex PCR; TCRdb has only the in-frame clones, and not every one. The table includes about 16,000 clones, roughly 70% detected once. The chain links TRBV4 to TRBJ2-1, with 11 positions matching TRBD2. Sequenced material: spleen. This receptor was taken from a female BALB/c mouse in good health. This mouse strain has H2-d as its MHC haplotype. The sequenced CDR3 bases are TGTGCCAGCAGCTCGACTGGGGGGGTTGCTGAGCAGTTC. This gives the protein CASSSTGGVAEQF. The entire CDR3 sequence reads CASSSTGGVAEQFF.